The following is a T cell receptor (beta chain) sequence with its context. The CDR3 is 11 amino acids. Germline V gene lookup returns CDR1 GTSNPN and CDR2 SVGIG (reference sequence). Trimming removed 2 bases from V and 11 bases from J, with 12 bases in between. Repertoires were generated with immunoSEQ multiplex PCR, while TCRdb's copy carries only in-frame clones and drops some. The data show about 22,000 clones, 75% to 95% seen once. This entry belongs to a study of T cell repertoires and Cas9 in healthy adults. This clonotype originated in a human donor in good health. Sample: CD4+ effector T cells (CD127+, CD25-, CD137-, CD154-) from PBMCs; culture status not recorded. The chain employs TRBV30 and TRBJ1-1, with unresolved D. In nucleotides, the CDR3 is TGTGCCTGGAGTAGGATGCCCGAGGCTTTCTTT. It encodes CAWSRMPEAFF.